This paragraph reports one TCR beta chain. This clone has a handful of counts. Its recognized antigen is unknown. Nothing much larger sits one base from this clone, and base qualities are not available. The data were taken from a study of blood T cell repertoires in COVID-19 (TCRdb year 2020). With respect to the entire study: Collaborator samples came from the United States, Italy and Spain and covered acute and convalescent phases of COVID-19. The repertoires were made available in a free public database intended to serve as a resource for research on the immune response to SARS-CoV-2. Deeply sampled blood TCRbeta repertoires from subjects exposed to, actively infected with, or recovered from COVID-19 were included in the dataset. The material from the prospective study consisted of cDNA or gDNA derived from T cells, B-cell-depleted T cells, or PBMCs. Nearly every sample came with metadata listing a de-identified subject ID, COVID-19 status, age in years and sex. HLA class I and class II types, where available, came from metadata supplied by the sample provider rather than from assay-based typing. Samples came from the ongoing ImmuneRACE study (first 160 participants) plus 1,254 subjects from 6 global collaborators. Study-wide findings and limitations: How much clinical and demographic metadata was included differed by source and by participant, and the metadata was provided uncurated.

TCRbeta CDR3 regions were amplified from genomic DNA using the immunoSEQ Assay, a bias-controlled multiplex PCR. The source study handled its data this way. Within the assay, amplification of reference gene primers was used to estimate how many nucleated cells each sample contained. To quantify the absolute abundance of each unique TCRbeta CDR3 rearrangement, sequence reads were collapsed and filtered. For each sample, productive Simpson clonality was calculated as the square root of Simpson's diversity index across productive rearrangements. TCRdb obtained this table from immuneACCESS and retained in-frame rearrangements with V and J assigned. These tables miss some clones; where compared with another copy, unresolved V genes account for less than half of the shortfall, and the remainder is unexplained. Clone size and the V and J calls come from that table; the DNA yielded D and trimming. This sample holds roughly 250,000 clones; around 82% were observed only once. The top ten hold roughly 8.6% of the sample.

Each collaborating institution followed its own protocols to collect whole blood in K2EDTA tubes. Collaborator samples were shipped for TCRbeta analysis as frozen whole blood, isolated PBMCs, or DNA extracted from either sample type. There are 14 amino acids in the CDR3, from cysteine to phenylalanine inclusive. The kept DNA is CDR3 alone, 42 bases in frame from the first base. Trimming leaves V shorter by 1 base and J shorter by 4 bases, with the junction holding 6 bases beyond the gene matches. Based on the germline V gene (reference sequence), the CDR1 and CDR2 sequences are GTSNPN and SVGIG. This clonotype originated in a man aged 35-49 years with active or convalescent COVID-19. The chain is made from TRBV30 and TRBJ2-7, and 8 bases in between align with TRBD2. Sequenced sample: peripheral blood. The CDR3 loop reads CAWSGLAGRYEQYF. DNA sequence: TGTGCCTGGAGTGGATTAGCGGGACGATACGAGCAGTACTTC.